Sequencing of this T cell receptor (beta chain) was carried out in a study of T cell responses to AZD1222 COVID-19 vaccine. Study findings and constraints: Spike-specific TCR breadth rose after two AZD1222 doses, and depth rose as well. White British people made up most donors, females outnumbered males, and clonal diversity was possibly underestimated.

Notes on this clone: Its antigen is unknown.

Per germline, CDR1 ENHRY and CDR2 SYGVKD. V shed 6 bases, J shed 2 bases, and the junction held 5 bases outside the gene matches. CDR3 length: 14 amino acids. Clones were sequenced by immunoSEQ multiplex PCR, and TCRdb holds only the in-frame ones, with some missing. The sample yields 90,000 to 150,000 clones, around 92% seen once. The chain recombines TRBV10-3 with TRBJ1-1, with 8 bases lining up with TRBD1. This clonotype was obtained from an adult who received the AZD1222 COVID-19 vaccine. The source material was peripheral blood, sampled 28 days after the second AZD1222 dose. The CDR3 DNA reads as TGTGCCATCAGACCGGGACAGGCCAACACTGAAGCTTTCTTT. This codes for CAIRPGQANTEAFF.